This T cell receptor (gamma chain) appears in the sequencing data of a study of Vδ1+ human thymocytes. Study-wide results and limits: Despite high sort purity, roughly 21% of thymic T cell receptor delta sequences were Vdelta2. Highly polyclonal TRG and TRD repertoires with Gaussian CDR3 length distributions appeared in thymus. Many TRG clonotypes were shared between donors; TRD repertoires were essentially private.

Sequences come from RNA converted to cDNA by reverse transcription. CDR3 amplicons came from multiplex PCR with pooled V-gene forward and constant-region reverse primers. TCRdb re-called the multiplex PCR reads through CATT. In the table there are 20,000 to 25,000 gamma-chain clones, about 13% of which are singletons. Thymocytes were sorted as CD3+ TCRVdelta1+ TCRVdelta2- after alphabeta T cell depletion. Trimming took 0 bases from V and 6 from J; bases not matched to a gene: 10. Germline V gene sequence: CDR1 VTNTFY, CDR2 YDVSTARD (reference sequence). The CDR3 contains 16 residues. This clone was seen a few times. Its antigen is still unknown.

The rearrangement links TRGV3 to TRGJP2. The origin of this receptor is a child younger than two who had congenital heart surgery. The sequenced material came from Vdelta1+ gamma-delta thymocytes from the thymus. The subset here: FACS-sorted CD3+ TCRalphabeta- TCRVdelta1+ TCRVdelta2- thymocytes. This CDR3 is CATWDRRPRGDWIKTF. CDR3 nucleotides: TGTGCCACCTGGGACAGGCGGCCGCGGGGTGATTGGATCAAGACGTTT.